Sequencing of this T cell receptor (beta chain) was carried out in a study of CD8 T cells in ankylosing spondylitis. Germline V gene lookup returns CDR1 LGHDT and CDR2 YNNKEL (reference sequence). The CDR3 extends over 16 amino acids. The V gene lost 3 bases and the J gene lost 3 bases, with 15 bases spanning the gap. TCRdb re-derived calls from the 5' RACE reads in MiXCR, one entry per CDR3 protein. The top ten clones hold 12% of a sample with about 130,000 distinct CDR3 sequences, 7.3% of them seen once. This clonotype was observed many times. This rearrangement joins TRBV3-1 to TRBJ1-3; D perhaps matches TRBD1 (6 bases). The sample comprised blood, either unsorted or a sorted T cell fraction (not recorded which). This receptor was obtained from a female donor with ankylosing spondylitis or in good health (not recorded which). CDR3 region: CASSQGRGGNGNTIYF. In DNA form, the CDR3 reads TGTGCCAGCAGCCAGGGGCGGGGGGGCAATGGAAACACCATATATTTT.